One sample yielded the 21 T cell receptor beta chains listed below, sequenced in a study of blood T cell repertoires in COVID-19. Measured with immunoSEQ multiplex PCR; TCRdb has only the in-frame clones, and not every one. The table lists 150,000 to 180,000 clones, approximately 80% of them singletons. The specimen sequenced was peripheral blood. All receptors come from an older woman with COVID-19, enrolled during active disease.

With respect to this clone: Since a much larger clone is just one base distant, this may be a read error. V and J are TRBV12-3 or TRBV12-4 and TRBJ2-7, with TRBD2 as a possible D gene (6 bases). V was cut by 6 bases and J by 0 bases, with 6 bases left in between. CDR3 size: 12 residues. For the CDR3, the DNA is TGTGCCAGCAGGGGAGGCTCCTACGAGCAGTACTTC. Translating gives CASRGGSYEQYF.

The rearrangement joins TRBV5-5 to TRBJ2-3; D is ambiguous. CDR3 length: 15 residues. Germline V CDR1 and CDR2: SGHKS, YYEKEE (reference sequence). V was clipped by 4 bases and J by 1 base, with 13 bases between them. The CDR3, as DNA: TGTGCCAGCAGCCCATACGAGCAAGGCACAGATACGCAGTATTTT. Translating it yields CASSPYEQGTDTQYF.

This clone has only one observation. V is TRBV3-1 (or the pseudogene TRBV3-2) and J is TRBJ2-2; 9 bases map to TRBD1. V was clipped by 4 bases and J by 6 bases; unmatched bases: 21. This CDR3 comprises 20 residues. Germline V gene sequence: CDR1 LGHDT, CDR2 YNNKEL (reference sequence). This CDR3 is CASSRTRTGALSPGSGELFF. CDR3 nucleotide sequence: TGTGCCAGCAGCCGAACCCGGACAGGGGCTTTATCTCCAGGATCCGGGGAGCTGTTTTTT.

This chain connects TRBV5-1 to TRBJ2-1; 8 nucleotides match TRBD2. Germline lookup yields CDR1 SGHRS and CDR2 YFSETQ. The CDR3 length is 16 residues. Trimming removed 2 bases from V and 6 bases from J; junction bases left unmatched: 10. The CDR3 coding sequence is TGCGCCAGCAGCTTATCCGGGACTAGGTTGCCCAATGAGCAGTTCTTC. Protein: CASSLSGTRLPNEQFF.

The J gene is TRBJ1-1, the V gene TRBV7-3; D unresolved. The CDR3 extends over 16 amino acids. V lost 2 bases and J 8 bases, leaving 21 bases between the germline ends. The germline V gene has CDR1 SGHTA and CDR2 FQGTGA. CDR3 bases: TGTGCCAGCAGCTTAGATATAATTCGGGGAACCACCGAAGCTTTCTTT. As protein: CASSLDIIRGTTEAFF.

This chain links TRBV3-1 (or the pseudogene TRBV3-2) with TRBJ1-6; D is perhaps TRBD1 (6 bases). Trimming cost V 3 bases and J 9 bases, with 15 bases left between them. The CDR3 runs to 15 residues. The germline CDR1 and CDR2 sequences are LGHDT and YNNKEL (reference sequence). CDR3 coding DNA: TGTGCCAGCAGCCATCGGACAGCTTTCGGTTCACCCCTCCACTTT. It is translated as CASSHRTAFGSPLHF.

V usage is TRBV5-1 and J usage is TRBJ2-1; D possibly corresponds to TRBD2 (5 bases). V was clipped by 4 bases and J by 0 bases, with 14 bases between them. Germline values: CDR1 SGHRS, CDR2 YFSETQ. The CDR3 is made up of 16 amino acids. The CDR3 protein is CASSSAGGSSYNEQFF. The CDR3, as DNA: TGCGCCAGCAGCAGTGCAGGTGGGAGCTCCTACAATGAGCAGTTCTTC.

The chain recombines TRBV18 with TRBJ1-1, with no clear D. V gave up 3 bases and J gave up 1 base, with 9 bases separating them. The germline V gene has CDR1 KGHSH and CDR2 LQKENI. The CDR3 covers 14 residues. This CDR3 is CASSPMASNTEAFF. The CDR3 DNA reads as TGTGCCAGCTCACCTATGGCCTCGAACACTGAAGCTTTCTTT.

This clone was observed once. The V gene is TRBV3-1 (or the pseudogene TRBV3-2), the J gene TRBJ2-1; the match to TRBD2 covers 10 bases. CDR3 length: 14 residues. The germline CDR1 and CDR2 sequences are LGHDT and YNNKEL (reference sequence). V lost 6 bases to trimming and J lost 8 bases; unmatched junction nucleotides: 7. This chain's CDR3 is CASSLSGRRDEQFF. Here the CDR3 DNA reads TGTGCCAGCAGTCTTAGCGGGAGGAGGGATGAGCAGTTCTTC.

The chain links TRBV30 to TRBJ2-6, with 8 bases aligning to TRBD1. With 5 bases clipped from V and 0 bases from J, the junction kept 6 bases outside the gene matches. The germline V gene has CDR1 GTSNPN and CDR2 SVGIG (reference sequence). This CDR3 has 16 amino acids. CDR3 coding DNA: TGTGCCTGGGGCGGGACAGGTAGCTCTGGGGCCAACGTCCTGACTTTC. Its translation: CAWGGTGSSGANVLTF. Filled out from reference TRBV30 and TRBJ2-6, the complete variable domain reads SQTIHQWPATLVQPVGSPLSLECTVEGTSNPNLYWYRQAAGRGLQLLFYSVGIGQISSEVPQNLSASRPQDRQFILSSKKLLLSDSGFYLCAWGGTGSSGANVLTFGAGSRLTVL.

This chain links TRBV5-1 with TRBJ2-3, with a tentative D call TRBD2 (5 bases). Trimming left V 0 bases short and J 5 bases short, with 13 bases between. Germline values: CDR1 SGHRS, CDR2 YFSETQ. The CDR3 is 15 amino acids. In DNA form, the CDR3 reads TGCGCCAGCAGCTTGGGCCAAGGCGGGCGAGATACGCAGTATTTT. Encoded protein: CASSLGQGGRDTQYF. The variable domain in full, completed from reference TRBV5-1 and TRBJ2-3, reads KAGVTQTPRYLIKTRGQQVTLSCSPISGHRSVSWYQQTPGQGLQFLFEYFSETQRNKGNFPGRFSGRQFSNSRSEMNVSTLELGDSALYLCASSLGQGGRDTQYFGPGTRLTVL.

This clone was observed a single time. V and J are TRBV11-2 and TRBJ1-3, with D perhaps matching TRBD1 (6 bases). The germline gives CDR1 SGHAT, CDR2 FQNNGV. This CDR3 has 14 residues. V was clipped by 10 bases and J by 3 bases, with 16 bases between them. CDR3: CATPGGGGGNTIYF. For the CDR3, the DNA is TGTGCCACCCCGGGTGGGGGCGGTGGAAACACCATATATTTT. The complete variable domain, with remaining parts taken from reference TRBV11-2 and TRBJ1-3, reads EAGVAQSPRYKIIEKRQSVAFWCNPISGHATLYWYQQILGQGPKLLIQFQNNGVVDDSQLPKDRFSAERLKGVDSTLKIQPAKLEDSAVYLCATPGGGGGNTIYFGEGSWLTVV.

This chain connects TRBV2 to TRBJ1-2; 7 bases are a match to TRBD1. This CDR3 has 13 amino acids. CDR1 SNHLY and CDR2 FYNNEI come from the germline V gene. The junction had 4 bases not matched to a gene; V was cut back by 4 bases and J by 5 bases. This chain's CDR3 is CASSGDRSYGYTF. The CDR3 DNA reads TGTGCCAGCAGTGGGGACAGAAGTTATGGCTACACCTTC.

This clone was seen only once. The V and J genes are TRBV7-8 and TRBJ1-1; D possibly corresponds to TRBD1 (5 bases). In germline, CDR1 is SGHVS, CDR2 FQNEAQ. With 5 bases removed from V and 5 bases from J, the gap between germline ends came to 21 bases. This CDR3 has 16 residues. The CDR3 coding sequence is TGTGCCAGCAGCCTAAACTCGTTTCGGGGGAGGACTGAAGCTTTCTTT. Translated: CASSLNSFRGRTEAFF.

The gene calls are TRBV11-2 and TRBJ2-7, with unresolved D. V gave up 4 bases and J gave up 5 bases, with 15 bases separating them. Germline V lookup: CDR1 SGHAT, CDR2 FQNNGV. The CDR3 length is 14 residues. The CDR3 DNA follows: TGTGCCAGCAGCTCCCTCTCAGGCCAAAACGAGCAGTACTTC. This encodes CASSSLSGQNEQYF.

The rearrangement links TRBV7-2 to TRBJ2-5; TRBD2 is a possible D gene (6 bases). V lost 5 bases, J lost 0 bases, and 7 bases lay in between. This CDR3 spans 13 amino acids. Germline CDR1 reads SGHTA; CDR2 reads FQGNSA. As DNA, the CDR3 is TGTGCCAGCAGCGGAGGGAACCAAGAGACCCAGTACTTC. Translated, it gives CASSGGNQETQYF. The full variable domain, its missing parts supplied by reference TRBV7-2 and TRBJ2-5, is GAGVSQSPSNKVTEKGKDVELRCDPISGHTALYWYRQSLGQGLEFLIYFQGNSAPDKSGLPSDRFSAERTGGSVSTLTIQRTQQEDSAVYLCASSGGNQETQYFGPGTRLLVL.

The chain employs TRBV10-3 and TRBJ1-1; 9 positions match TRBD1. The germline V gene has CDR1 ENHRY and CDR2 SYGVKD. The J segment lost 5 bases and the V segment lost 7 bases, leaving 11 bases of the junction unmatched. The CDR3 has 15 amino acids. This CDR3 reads CAITSRTGAYTEAFF. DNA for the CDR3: TGTGCCATCACCTCTCGGACAGGGGCATATACTGAAGCTTTCTTT.

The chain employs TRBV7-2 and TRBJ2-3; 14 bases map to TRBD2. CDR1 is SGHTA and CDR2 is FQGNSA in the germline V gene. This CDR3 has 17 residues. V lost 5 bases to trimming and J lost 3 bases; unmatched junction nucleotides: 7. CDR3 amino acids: CASSAPGLAGGTDTQYF. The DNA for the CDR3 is TGTGCCAGCAGCGCTCCCGGACTAGCGGGGGGAACAGATACGCAGTATTTT.

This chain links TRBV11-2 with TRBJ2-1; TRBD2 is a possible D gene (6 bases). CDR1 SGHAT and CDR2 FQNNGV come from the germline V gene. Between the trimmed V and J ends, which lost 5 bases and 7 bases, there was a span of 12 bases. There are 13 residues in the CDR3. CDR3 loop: CASSKMGTNEQFF. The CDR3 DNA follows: TGTGCCAGCAGCAAAATGGGGACTAATGAGCAGTTCTTC.

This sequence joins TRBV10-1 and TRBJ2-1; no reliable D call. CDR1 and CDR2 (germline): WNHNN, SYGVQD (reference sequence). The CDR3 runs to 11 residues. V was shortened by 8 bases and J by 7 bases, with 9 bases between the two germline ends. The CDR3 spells CASGSVNEQFF. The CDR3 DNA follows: TGCGCCAGCGGAAGCGTAAATGAGCAGTTCTTC.

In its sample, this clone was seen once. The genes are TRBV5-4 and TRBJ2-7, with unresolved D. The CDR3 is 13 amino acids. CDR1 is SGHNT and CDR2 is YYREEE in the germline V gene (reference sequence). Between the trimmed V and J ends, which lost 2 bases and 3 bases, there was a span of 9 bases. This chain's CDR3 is CASSFIGSYEQYF. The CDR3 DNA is TGTGCCAGCAGCTTTATTGGCAGCTACGAGCAGTACTTC.